These T cell receptor beta chains were read from a single sample in a study of blood T cells in healthy people across ages. TCRdb passed the 5' RACE reads through MiXCR, listing each CDR3 protein once. The sample lists 1,500,000 or so distinct CDR3 sequences; roughly 64% were seen once. The sample taken for sequencing was blood. All receptors derive from a man between 18 and 29 years old in good health. Both conserved end residues are part of each CDR3. The D gene is left open where the match is weak. Clone size is given for some rows only: seen once, a few or many times, or a class if the clone is expanded.

v_call	j_call	d_call	clone_size	cdr3_nt	cdr3_aa
TRBV7-9	TRBJ2-5	.	.	TGTGCCAGCAAGGGGAACCTGGGGGAGACCCAGTACTTC	CASKGNLGETQYF
TRBV7-2	TRBJ2-7	TRBD1	.	TGTGCCAGCAACCCAGACAGGGGGGGCCACGAGCAGTACTTC	CASNPDRGGHEQYF
TRBV6-5	TRBJ2-6	.	.	TGTGCCAGCAGTTACGGACAGCCGTACTCTGGGGCCAACGTCCTGACTTTC	CASSYGQPYSGANVLTF
TRBV29-1	TRBJ2-7	.	.	TGCAGCGTTCTCCCTGCCCCCTCCGAGCAGTACTTC	CSVLPAPSEQYF
TRBV21-1	TRBJ1-4	.	.	TGTGCCAGCAGCAAAGTAGGGGGGTTTTTGGAAGAAAAACTGTTTTTT	CASSKVGGFLEEKLFF
TRBV4-2	TRBJ2-3	.	.	TGTGCCAGCAGCACTCTGGAGCTCCACGACGGTGGGGGAACGCAGTATTTT	CASSTLELHDGGGTQYF
TRBV20-1	TRBJ2-7	TRBD2	.	TGCAGTGCCAAGGGACGGGGGGAAAACTACGAGCAGTACTTC	CSAKGRGENYEQYF
TRBV12-3/TRBV12-4	TRBJ2-7	.	.	TGTGCCAGCAGTCTTAGGGGACGTTCGTACTTC	CASSLRGRSYF
TRBV12-3/TRBV12-4	TRBJ1-1	.	few	TGTGCCAGCAGAGAAAAAAGGCTGATGAACACTGAAGCTTTCTTT	CASREKRLMNTEAFF
TRBV4-3	TRBJ2-7	.	few	TGCGCCAGCAGCCAAGATGTTGCGGACTACTACGAGCAGTACTTC	CASSQDVADYYEQYF
TRBV3-1	TRBJ2-1	TRBD1	.	TGTGCCAGCAGCCAAGCCAGGGATGGGGACAGCTCCTACGAGCAGTTCTTC	CASSQARDGDSSYEQFF
TRBV10-3	TRBJ2-4	.	few	TGTGCCATCAGTGATCCCGCCAGGGCAGCCAAAAACATTCAGTACTTC	CAISDPARAAKNIQYF
TRBV20-1	TRBJ2-3	.	.	TGCAGTGCTAGTGGGGGGGGCCTAGGCACAGATACGCAGTATTTT	CSASGGGLGTDTQYF
TRBV7-2	TRBJ1-1	.	.	TGTGCCAGCAGCTTAGCCCCTTTACCCGACAGCCGTAAGGCTTTCTTT	CASSLAPLPDSRKAFF
TRBV6-5	TRBJ2-5	TRBD2	.	TGTGCCAGCAGTTACTCAGGACTTACGGAACGGCGGGAGGCTCAAGAGACCCAGTACTTC	CASSYSGLTERREAQETQYF
TRBV28	TRBJ2-7	.	.	TGTGCCAGCAGTTTCAGGGGGGTCGGGGAGCAGTACTTC	CASSFRGVGEQYF
TRBV2	TRBJ2-7	TRBD1	.	TGTGCCAGCAAGGACAGGGGCTACGAGCAGTACTTC	CASKDRGYEQYF
TRBV5-1	TRBJ2-3	.	.	TGCGCCAGCAGCTTGAGTGGCACAAGAAATACGCAGTATTTT	CASSLSGTRNTQYF
TRBV10-3	TRBJ2-1	.	.	TGTGCCATCGCCATCGACAACTCCTACGAGCAGTTCTTC	CAIAIDNSYEQFF
TRBV12-3/TRBV12-4	TRBJ2-3	.	few	TGTGCCAGCAGTTCGGGCGCGTTCTCTAGCACAGATACGCAGTATTTT	CASSSGAFSSTDTQYF
TRBV21-1	TRBJ1-1	.	.	TGTGCCAGCAGCAAAGCAGGCCGGCCCACCGAAGCTTTCTTT	CASSKAGRPTEAFF
TRBV5-1	TRBJ2-1	.	.	TGCGCCAGCAGCACGGACCAGGCCTCCTACAATGAGCAGTTCTTC	CASSTDQASYNEQFF
TRBV20-1	TRBJ2-3	.	.	TGCAGTGCTACGTCCCTCCGGGGACTGAGGACAGATACGCAGTATTTT	CSATSLRGLRTDTQYF
TRBV29-1	TRBJ2-1	.	.	TGCAGCGGCTGGGTCAGCTCCTACAATGAGCAGTTCTTC	CSGWVSSYNEQFF
TRBV20-1	TRBJ2-7	.	.	TGCAGTGCTAGAGAACCTGACTCCTACGAGCAGTACTTC	CSAREPDSYEQYF
TRBV3-1	TRBJ2-7	.	.	TGTGCCAGCAGCCAAGGCCCCTCGATCGGGTACGAGCAGTACTTC	CASSQGPSIGYEQYF
TRBV14	TRBJ2-7	TRBD1	few	TGTGCCAGCAGCCAGACAGGGGGCTTACTCTACGAGCAGTACTTC	CASSQTGGLLYEQYF
TRBV7-8	TRBJ2-7	.	.	TGTGCCAGCTTCGGGGGCGGGACGACCTACGAGCAGTACTTC	CASFGGGTTYEQYF
TRBV6-1	TRBJ1-5	TRBD1	few	TGTGCCAGCGGGGACAGGGCCAATCAGCCCCAGCATTTT	CASGDRANQPQHF
TRBV4-1	TRBJ2-3	.	.	TGCGCCAGCAGCCCGTTAGGGTCACAAGGAGATACGCAGTATTTT	CASSPLGSQGDTQYF
TRBV25-1	TRBJ2-7	TRBD2	.	TGTGCCAGCACCCCTTCTAGCGGGCGTAACTCCTACAATGAGCAGTACTTC	CASTPSSGRNSYNEQYF
TRBV4-1	TRBJ1-1	TRBD1	.	TGCGCCAGCAGCCAAGAACCGGGACAGACGAACACTGAAGCTTTCTTT	CASSQEPGQTNTEAFF
TRBV20-1	TRBJ2-3	TRBD2	few	TGCAGTGCTAGAGAGTCGACTAGCGGCACAGATACGCAGTATTTT	CSARESTSGTDTQYF
TRBV4-1	TRBJ2-3	.	.	TGCGCCAGCAGCCAAGAAGACCTGGAACTCACAGATACGCAGTATTTT	CASSQEDLELTDTQYF
TRBV29-1	TRBJ2-1	TRBD1	.	TGCAGCGCCCGACAGGGGGACTACAATGAGCAGTTCTTC	CSARQGDYNEQFF
TRBV6-5	TRBJ2-7	TRBD1	.	TGTGCCAGCAAGCCCGACAGGGGCGTTCGCGAGCAGTACTTC	CASKPDRGVREQYF
TRBV6-6	TRBJ1-6	TRBD1	.	TGTGCCAGCAATATGAGACAGGGATGGGATTCACCCCTCCACTTT	CASNMRQGWDSPLHF
TRBV20-1	TRBJ2-3	.	.	TGCAGTGCGAGGCAAGATAGGGGGACAGATACGCAGTATTTT	CSARQDRGTDTQYF
TRBV19	TRBJ2-7	.	few	TGTGCCAGTAGTATAAGGGGATACGAGCAGTACTTC	CASSIRGYEQYF
TRBV25-1	TRBJ1-2	.	.	TGTGCCAGCAGTGAATTTGGGGGCCACTATGGCTACACCTTC	CASSEFGGHYGYTF
TRBV20-1	TRBJ2-1	.	few	TGCAGTGCTAGAGGCAGCGGTTTCTACAATGAGCAGTTCTTC	CSARGSGFYNEQFF
TRBV5-1	TRBJ2-1	.	.	TGCGCCAGCAGCCCCGTGGCGCAGAGCTCCTACAATGAGCAGTTCTTC	CASSPVAQSSYNEQFF
TRBV6-1	TRBJ2-3	.	.	TGTGCCAGCACCCCGAGACTATCAGATACGCAGTATTTT	CASTPRLSDTQYF
TRBV4-1	TRBJ2-7	.	.	TGCGCCAGCAGCCAAGTTCGGGACAAGAACGAGCAGTACTTC	CASSQVRDKNEQYF
TRBV29-1	TRBJ2-7	TRBD1	once	TGCAGCGTTGAGGCTGGACAGGGGGCCTCCTACGAGCAGTACTTC	CSVEAGQGASYEQYF
TRBV28	TRBJ2-1	TRBD2	.	TGTGCCAGCAGTGAAAATAGCGGGGGGCCGGGTGAGCAGTTCTTC	CASSENSGGPGEQFF
TRBV12-3/TRBV12-4	TRBJ2-7	TRBD1	.	TGTGCCAGCAGAAATTTGGGACAGAAAGAGGACGAGCAGTACTTC	CASRNLGQKEDEQYF
TRBV5-1	TRBJ1-1	.	.	TGCGCCAGCAGCTTGGATTTGGGGTCAACTGAAGCTTTCTTT	CASSLDLGSTEAFF
TRBV20-1	TRBJ2-5	.	.	TGCAGTGCTCTCCCCTTTGAGGGAGGAGTCTTCATAGAGACCCAGTACTTC	CSALPFEGGVFIETQYF
TRBV2	TRBJ1-1	.	few	TGTGCCAGACAGGGAGGTCGGGGGAGGACTGAAGCTTTCTTT	CARQGGRGRTEAFF
TRBV12-3/TRBV12-4	TRBJ2-5	TRBD2	.	TGTGCCAGCAGTTTTACGGCGGGAGTGCAGACCCAGTACTTC	CASSFTAGVQTQYF
TRBV27	TRBJ2-7	TRBD2	.	TGTGCCAGCAGTGTTAGCGGGGGGATCTACGGGCAGTACTTC	CASSVSGGIYGQYF
TRBV20-1	TRBJ1-2	.	few	TGCAGTGCTAGGAGTGGGGTCTATGGCTACACCTTC	CSARSGVYGYTF
TRBV5-1	TRBJ2-1	.	.	TGCGCCAGCAGCTTAATCGGGGGGCCCTACAATGAGCAGTTCTTC	CASSLIGGPYNEQFF
TRBV29-1	TRBJ1-4	TRBD1	.	TGCAGCGTTGCCCCGACAGGGAAAGGCGAAAAACTGTTTTTT	CSVAPTGKGEKLFF
TRBV21-1	TRBJ2-5	.	.	TGTGCCAGCAGCAAATTTAGGTCCGACAAAGAGACCCAGTACTTC	CASSKFRSDKETQYF
TRBV7-7	TRBJ1-6	.	.	TGTGCCAGCAGCTTAGGGGAGCAAAATTCACCCCTCCACTTT	CASSLGEQNSPLHF
TRBV2	TRBJ2-1	TRBD2	many	TGTGCCAGCCGAGCGGGCGGGAGTTCATACAATGAGCAGTTCTTC	CASRAGGSSYNEQFF
TRBV6-1	TRBJ1-2	.	few	TGTGCCAGCAGTGAATACCGTACGAGGGCAGGGGACTATGGCTACACCTTC	CASSEYRTRAGDYGYTF